The 6 T cell receptor beta chains below come from one sample, sequenced in a study of monozygotic twins with inflammatory bowel disease. TCRdb processed the 5' RACE reads again and assigns one entry to each CDR3 protein, with no DNA. Across approximately 400,000 distinct CDR3 sequences, the top ten clones capture around 2.6% of the sample. The specimen sequenced was blood. Receptor source: a human donor with ulcerative colitis or Crohn's disease, or a healthy co-twin of an affected twin (not recorded which).

This rearrangement joins TRBV3-1 to TRBJ2-5. The germline V gene has CDR1 LGHDT and CDR2 YNNKEL (reference sequence). The CDR3 loop spans 15 amino acids. CDR3 sequence reads: CASSQVIDYQETQYF.

The rearrangement links TRBV10-3 to TRBJ2-3; TCRdb's assignment of TRBD1 cannot be checked, as there is no DNA. Germline CDR1 and CDR2: ENHRY and SYGVKD. The CDR3 length is 12 residues. This CDR3 is CAIAGATDTQYF.

The V gene is TRBV19, the J gene TRBJ1-5. CDR1 is LNHDA, CDR2 SQIVND, per germline (reference sequence). The CDR3 length is 13 residues. CDR3 amino acids: CASTDNSNQPQHF.

J is TRBJ2-1 and V is TRBV11-2; TCRdb picks TRBD1, but there is no DNA to check that call. CDR1 is SGHAT and CDR2 is FQNNGV in the germline V gene. CDR3 length: 18 amino acids. The CDR3 protein is CASSGGDGQGIAYNEQFF.

The chain employs TRBV4-3 and TRBJ2-2; TCRdb gives TRBD1 as the D gene, but with no DNA this cannot be confirmed. The CDR3 extends over 14 amino acids. Germline lookup yields CDR1 LGHNA and CDR2 YSLEER. CDR3 residues: CASSHNRVSGKLFF.

J is TRBJ2-5 and V is TRBV7-9. In germline, CDR1 is SEHNR, CDR2 FQNEAQ (reference sequence). This CDR3 is 13 amino acids long. The CDR3 is CASSLPYQETQYF.